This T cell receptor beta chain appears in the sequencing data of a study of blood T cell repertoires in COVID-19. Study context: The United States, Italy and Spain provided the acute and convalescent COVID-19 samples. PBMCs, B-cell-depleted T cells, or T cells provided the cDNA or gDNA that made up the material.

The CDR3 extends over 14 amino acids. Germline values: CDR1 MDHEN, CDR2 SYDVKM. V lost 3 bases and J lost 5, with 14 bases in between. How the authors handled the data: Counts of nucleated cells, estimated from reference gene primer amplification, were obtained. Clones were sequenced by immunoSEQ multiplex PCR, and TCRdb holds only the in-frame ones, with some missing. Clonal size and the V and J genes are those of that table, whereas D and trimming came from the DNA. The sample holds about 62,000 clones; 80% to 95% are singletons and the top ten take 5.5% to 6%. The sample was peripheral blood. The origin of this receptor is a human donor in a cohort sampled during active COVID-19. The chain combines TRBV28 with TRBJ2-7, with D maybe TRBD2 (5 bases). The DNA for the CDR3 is TGTGCCAGCAGTTTTTCCGAGGGCAGGAACGAGCAGTACTTC. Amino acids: CASSFSEGRNEQYF.